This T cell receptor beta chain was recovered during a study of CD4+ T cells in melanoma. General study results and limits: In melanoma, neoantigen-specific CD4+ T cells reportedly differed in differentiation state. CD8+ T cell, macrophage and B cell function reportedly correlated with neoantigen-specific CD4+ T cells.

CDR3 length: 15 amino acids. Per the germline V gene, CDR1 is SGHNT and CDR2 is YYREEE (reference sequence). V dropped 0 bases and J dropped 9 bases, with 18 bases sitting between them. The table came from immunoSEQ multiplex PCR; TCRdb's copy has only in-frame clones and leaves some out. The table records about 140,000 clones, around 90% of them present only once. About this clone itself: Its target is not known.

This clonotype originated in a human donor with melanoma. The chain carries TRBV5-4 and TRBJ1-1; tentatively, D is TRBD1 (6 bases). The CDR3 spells CASSLDGGQPGQAFF. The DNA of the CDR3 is TGTGCCAGCAGCTTGGATGGGGGCCAACCGGGGCAAGCTTTCTTT. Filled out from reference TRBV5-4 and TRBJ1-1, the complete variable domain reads ETGVTQSPTHLIKTRGQQVTLRCSSQSGHNTVSWYQQALGQGPQFIFQYYREEENGRGNFPPRFSGLQFPNYSSELNVNALELDDSALYLCASSLDGGQPGQAFFGQGTRLTVV.